The clone carrying this T cell receptor beta chain appeared once. Original data processing: The authors estimated nucleated cell counts from reference gene primer amplification. Method: immunoSEQ multiplex PCR; TCRdb's copy keeps in-frame clones and lacks some. V, J and clone size are those of that table, while D and trimming were read from the DNA. This table has about 260,000 clones, about 86% appearing once. This specimen belongs to a study of blood T cell repertoires in COVID-19. V gave up 5 bases and J gave up 8 bases, with 12 bases separating them. This CDR3 contains 11 residues. Germline assignment: CDR1 DFQATT and CDR2 SNEGSKA (reference sequence).

The chain carries TRBV20-1 and TRBJ1-2; D is ambiguous. The sample consisted of peripheral blood. The receptor's source is a man younger than 40 with active or convalescent COVID-19. The CDR3 DNA reads as TGCAGTGCTGAAGGCGGCTTCGGCTACACCTTC. It encodes CSAEGGFGYTF.